Reported below is one TCR beta chain. The antigen is not known. These data belong to a study of shared clonotypes between healthy human individuals. Study-wide results and caveats: Some naive CD4 clonotypes, roughly 5%, turned up in common across several donors.

Original data processing: ImmunoSEQ only sent back junction sequences with no quality scores, so filtering was done differently. Here immunoSEQ multiplex PCR was the method, and the copy in TCRdb shows in-frame clones only, minus some. V and J calls and clone size are as listed in that table; D and trimming were resolved from the DNA. The sample lists over 1.4 million clones, over 95% occurring once. V lost 4 bases and J lost 0, with 12 bases in between. CDR3 length: 15 amino acids. The germline gives CDR1 SGDLS, CDR2 YYNGEE. The TCR originated in a man aged 25 to 40 in good health. The sequencing input was naive CD4+ T cells sorted from blood. This sample's subset: CD45RA+ positively selected. The V gene is TRBV9, the J gene TRBJ2-3; D uncertain. In nucleotides, the CDR3 is TGTGCCAGCAGCCCCAACTTCGTTAGCACAGATACGCAGTATTTT. Its protein is CASSPNFVSTDTQYF.